This is a list of T cell receptor beta chains from one sample in a study of T cells in Graves' hyperthyroidism and ophthalmopathy. One entry per CDR3 protein results from TCRdb running MiXCR on the multiplex PCR reads. This table holds hundreds of thousands of distinct CDR3 sequences, approximately 14% found once. Specimen: blood. Every receptor here comes from a woman in her late teens or twenties with Graves' hyperthyroidism. The CDR3 runs from the conserved cysteine through the conserved F or W. The D gene is left open where the match is weak. Clone size, where shown, is once, few, many, or a class for clones that have expanded.

>TRBJ1-1|TRBD1|.|TRBV6-9
CASSSGGAGNTEAFF
TGTGCCAGCAGTTCAGGGGGCGCCGGGAACACTGAAGCTTTCTTT
>TRBJ2-5|.|many|TRBV7-9
CASSLPWEETQYF
TGTGCCAGCAGCTTACCGTGGGAGGAGACCCAGTACTTC
>TRBJ2-1|TRBD2|few|TRBV19
CASSIDLAGGAYNEQFF
TGTGCCAGTAGTATAGATCTGGCCGGGGGGGCCTACAATGAGCAGTTCTTC
>TRBJ1-2|.|.|TRBV9
CASSVAREDSGTNYGYTF
TGTGCCAGCAGCGTAGCCCGGGAAGACAGCGGGACTAACTATGGCTACACCTTC
>TRBJ2-7|.|few|TRBV5-8
CASGTRRNYEQYF
TGTGCCAGCGGGACCCGCAGGAACTACGAGCAGTACTTC
>TRBJ2-1|.|few|TRBV29-1
CSVPPGAGIYNEQFF
TGCAGCGTCCCCCCGGGGGCAGGAATCTACAATGAGCAGTTCTTC
>TRBJ2-3|.|few|TRBV9
CASSVDSWAGGTDTQYF
TGTGCCAGCAGCGTAGATAGTTGGGCAGGGGGCACAGATACGCAGTATTTT
>TRBJ2-5|TRBD2|many|TRBV20-1
CSASPLAGREETQYF
TGCAGTGCTAGCCCGCTAGCGGGAAGGGAAGAGACCCAGTACTTC
>TRBJ1-3|.|many|TRBV18
CASSHRDTYSGNTIYF
TGTGCCAGCTCCCACAGGGACACTTACTCTGGAAACACCATATATTTT
>TRBJ2-3|TRBD2|.|TRBV7-9
CASSRGAGGDTQYF
TGTGCCAGCAGCAGAGGAGCGGGGGGAGATACGCAGTATTTT
>TRBJ2-1|.|many|TRBV5-8
CASSLTVRYGNEQFF
TGTGCCAGCAGCTTGACAGTCCGGTACGGCAATGAGCAGTTCTTC
>TRBJ2-5|.|.|TRBV29-1
CSVVGAGKIYYF
TGCAGCGTTGTAGGTGCAGGGAAAATTTATTACTTC
>TRBJ2-7|TRBD1|few|TRBV12-3/TRBV12-4
CASTPGQRTYEQYF
TGTGCCAGCACACCGGGACAGAGGACCTACGAGCAGTACTTC
>TRBJ2-5|.|.|TRBV4-1
CASGSIGTGQRAQYF
TGCGCCAGCGGCTCGATAGGGACGGGCCAAAGGGCCCAGTACTTC
>TRBJ2-1|TRBD1|many|TRBV24-1
CATSDLRGPKANEQFF
TGTGCCACCAGTGATCTGAGGGGGCCAAAGGCGAATGAGCAGTTCTTC
>TRBJ2-1|TRBD2|.|TRBV10-3
CAGAGGGKNLNEQFF
TGTGCCGGGGCGGGAGGCGGCAAAAATTTAAATGAGCAGTTCTTC
>TRBJ2-5|.|.|TRBV29-1
CSVYTRGKETQYF
TGCAGCGTGTATACCAGGGGTAAAGAGACCCAGTACTTC
>TRBJ2-2|.|many|TRBV9
CASSHRDSVAGELFF
TGTGCCAGCAGCCACCGGGACTCGGTAGCCGGGGAGCTGTTTTTT
>TRBJ2-3|.|.|TRBV6-1
CASSSLGRITDTQYF
TGTGCCAGCAGTTCCCTGGGCAGAATCACAGATACGCAGTATTTT
>TRBJ2-1|.|many|TRBV7-8
CASSLDRAGLYNEQFF
TGTGCCAGCAGCTTAGACCGGGCAGGTCTGTACAATGAGCAGTTCTTC
>TRBJ1-4|.|few|TRBV28
CASSPGRKYATNEKLFF
TGTGCCAGCAGCCCGGGACGGAAGTATGCAACTAATGAAAAACTGTTTTTT
>TRBJ2-1|.|few|TRBV7-3
CASSLLAAYYNEQFF
TGTGCCAGCAGCTTATTAGCGGCCTACTACAATGAGCAGTTCTTC
>TRBJ1-3|.|.|TRBV20-1
CSARKPSSGNTIYF
TGCAGTGCTAGAAAACCTTCAAGCGGAAACACCATATATTTT
>TRBJ2-3|.|many|TRBV2
CASMFDSSTDTQYF
TGTGCCAGCATGTTCGACTCCAGCACAGATACGCAGTATTTT
>TRBJ1-6|TRBD1|few|TRBV12-3/TRBV12-4
CASSSIDRGPRRTYNSPLHF
TGTGCCAGCAGTTCAATAGACAGGGGGCCCCGTAGGACCTATAATTCACCCCTCCACTTT
>TRBJ1-5|.|many|TRBV7-9
CASSPQGRGNQPQHF
TGTGCCAGCAGCCCCCAGGGGAGGGGCAATCAGCCCCAGCATTTT
>TRBJ1-2|TRBD1|many|TRBV7-9
CATPGQANYGYTF
TGTGCCACCCCGGGACAGGCTAACTATGGCTACACCTTC
>TRBJ1-2|.|.|TRBV28
CASSLLMGNYGYTF
TGTGCCAGCAGTTTATTAATGGGGAACTATGGCTACACCTTC
>TRBJ2-3|TRBD2|many|TRBV6-2/TRBV6-3
CASSYGTSADTQYF
TGTGCCAGCAGTTACGGGACTAGCGCAGATACGCAGTATTTT
>TRBJ1-1|.|many|TRBV15
CATRPVRELGTEAFF
TGTGCCACCCGCCCTGTTCGGGAGTTGGGGACTGAAGCTTTCTTT
>TRBJ2-7|.|.|TRBV4-2
CASSQGQGDISYEQYF
TGTGCCAGCAGCCAAGGGCAGGGTGATATCTCCTACGAGCAGTACTTC
>TRBJ2-1|TRBD2|many|TRBV28
CASRVGTSNQQFF
TGTGCCAGCAGGGTGGGGACTAGCAATCAGCAGTTCTTC
>TRBJ2-1|TRBD2|many|TRBV9
CASSVDSSGRRDEQFF
TGTGCCAGCAGCGTAGACAGTAGCGGGAGACGGGATGAGCAGTTCTTC
>TRBJ2-1|.|many|TRBV12-3/TRBV12-4
CASKRHYRLYNEQFF
TGTGCCAGCAAGCGGCACTACCGATTGTACAATGAGCAGTTCTTC
>TRBJ2-2|TRBD2|.|TRBV20-1
CSARMTSYGELFF
TGCAGTGCTAGGATGACTAGCTACGGGGAGCTGTTTTTT
>TRBJ1-3|.|few|TRBV9
CASSAVGGSGNTIYF
TGTGCCAGCAGCGCCGTCGGGGGCTCTGGAAACACCATATATTTT
>TRBJ2-7|TRBD1|many|TRBV20-1
CSARGVGQGVYEQYF
TGCAGTGCTAGAGGGGTGGGACAGGGGGTCTACGAGCAGTACTTC
>TRBJ1-6|.|few|TRBV7-2
CASRSSHGGNSPLHF
TGTGCCAGCAGGTCCTCACACGGGGGTAATTCACCCCTCCACTTT
>TRBJ2-5|.|.|TRBV24-1
CATSDGQETQYF
TGTGCCACCAGTGATGGACAAGAGACCCAGTACTTC
>TRBJ2-7|.|.|TRBV4-1
CASSIRTDSYEQYF
TGCGCCAGCAGCATTCGGACAGACTCCTACGAGCAGTACTTC
>TRBJ2-5|.|.|TRBV10-1
CASSESRAGETQYF
TGCGCCAGCAGTGAGAGTAGGGCGGGAGAGACCCAGTACTTC
>TRBJ2-7|.|many|TRBV11-2
CASSYYSYYEQYF
TGTGCCAGCAGCTATTACTCTTACTACGAGCAGTACTTC
>TRBJ2-3|.|many|TRBV5-1
CASSLAGSSTDTQYF
TGCGCCAGCAGCTTGGCGGGAAGCAGCACAGATACGCAGTATTTT
>TRBJ1-5|.|few|TRBV7-2
CASSPRQSNQPQHF
TGTGCCAGCAGCCCTCGACAGAGCAATCAGCCCCAGCATTTT
>TRBJ1-1|.|few|TRBV20-1
CSARGLQGGFAEAFF
TGCAGTGCTAGAGGCCTACAGGGCGGATTCGCTGAAGCTTTCTTT
>TRBJ1-2|.|.|TRBV7-2
CASMPRRGNSYTF
TGTGCCAGCATGCCGAGAAGGGGAAATAGCTACACCTTC
>TRBJ1-1|.|many|TRBV2
CASSGGRSTEAFF
TGTGCCAGCAGTGGGGGCAGATCCACTGAAGCTTTCTTT